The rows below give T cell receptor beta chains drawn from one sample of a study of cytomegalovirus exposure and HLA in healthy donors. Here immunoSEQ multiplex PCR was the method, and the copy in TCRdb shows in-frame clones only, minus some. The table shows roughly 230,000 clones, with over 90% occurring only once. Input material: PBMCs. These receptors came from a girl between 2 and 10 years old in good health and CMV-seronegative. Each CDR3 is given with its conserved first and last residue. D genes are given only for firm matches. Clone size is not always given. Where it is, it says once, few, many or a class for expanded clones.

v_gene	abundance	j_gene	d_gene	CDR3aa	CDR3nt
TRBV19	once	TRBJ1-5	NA	CASSPPRVLSNQPQHF	TGTGCCAGTAGTCCCCCCAGGGTTTTGAGCAATCAGCCCCAGCATTTT
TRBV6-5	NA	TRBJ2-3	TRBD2	CASSYRLAGATDTQYF	TGTGCCAGCAGTTACCGTCTAGCGGGGGCCACAGATACGCAGTATTTT
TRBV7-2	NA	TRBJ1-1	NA	CASSKSQGPEAFF	TGTGCCAGCAGCAAGTCTCAGGGTCCTGAAGCTTTCTTT
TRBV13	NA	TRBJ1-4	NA	CASSRGAKVDGLNEKLFF	TGTGCCAGCAGCCGGGGGGCGAAGGTTGACGGGCTAAATGAAAAACTGTTTTTT
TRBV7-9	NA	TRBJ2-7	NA	CASSSYASVSYEQYF	TGTGCCAGCAGCTCGTACGCTAGCGTCTCCTACGAGCAGTACTTC
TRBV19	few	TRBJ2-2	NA	CASSRASANTGELFF	TGTGCCAGTAGTAGGGCTAGCGCGAACACCGGGGAGCTGTTTTTT
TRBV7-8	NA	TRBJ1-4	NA	CASRLGEEKLFF	TGTGCCAGCAGACTAGGAGAAGAAAAACTGTTTTTT
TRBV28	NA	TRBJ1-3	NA	CASLRESDNTIYF	TGTGCCAGTCTTAGGGAGTCCGACAACACCATATATTTT
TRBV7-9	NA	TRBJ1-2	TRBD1	CASSLPGQGGYGYTF	TGTGCCAGCAGCTTACCTGGACAGGGGGGATATGGCTACACCTTC
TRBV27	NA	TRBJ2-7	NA	CASGLLSSYEQYF	TGTGCCAGCGGACTCCTTAGCTCCTACGAGCAGTACTTC
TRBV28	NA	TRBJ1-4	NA	CASRARVVTNEKLFF	TGTGCCAGCAGGGCCAGGGTGGTAACTAATGAAAAACTGTTTTTT
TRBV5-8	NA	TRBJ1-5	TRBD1	CASSLDRGYQPQHF	TGTGCCAGCAGCTTGGACAGGGGGTATCAGCCCCAGCATTTT
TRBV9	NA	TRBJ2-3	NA	CASSVEGGASTDTQYF	TGTGCCAGCAGCGTAGAAGGCGGAGCCAGCACAGATACGCAGTATTTT
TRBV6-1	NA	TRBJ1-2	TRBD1	CASSVDRGRYGYTF	TGTGCCAGCAGTGTAGACAGGGGAAGATATGGCTACACCTTC
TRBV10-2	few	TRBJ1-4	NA	CASRKTGSDEKLFF	TGCGCCAGCAGGAAAACAGGGTCTGATGAAAAACTGTTTTTT
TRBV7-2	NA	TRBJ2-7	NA	CASSSRRNEQYF	TGTGCCAGCAGCTCACGTAGAAACGAGCAGTACTTC
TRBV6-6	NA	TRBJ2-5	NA	CASRKEQRFSQETQYF	TGTGCCAGCAGAAAGGAACAGCGGTTCTCTCAAGAGACCCAGTACTTC
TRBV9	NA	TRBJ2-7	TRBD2	CASSVGSGGLYEQYF	TGTGCCAGCAGCGTAGGATCGGGGGGGCTCTACGAGCAGTACTTC
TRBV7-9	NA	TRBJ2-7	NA	CASSTPGDAPYEQYF	TGTGCCAGCAGCACTCCGGGAGACGCACCCTACGAGCAGTACTTC
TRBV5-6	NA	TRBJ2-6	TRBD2	CASSLGGGAPGANVLTF	TGTGCCAGCAGCTTGGGCGGGGGGGCTCCTGGGGCCAACGTCCTGACTTTC